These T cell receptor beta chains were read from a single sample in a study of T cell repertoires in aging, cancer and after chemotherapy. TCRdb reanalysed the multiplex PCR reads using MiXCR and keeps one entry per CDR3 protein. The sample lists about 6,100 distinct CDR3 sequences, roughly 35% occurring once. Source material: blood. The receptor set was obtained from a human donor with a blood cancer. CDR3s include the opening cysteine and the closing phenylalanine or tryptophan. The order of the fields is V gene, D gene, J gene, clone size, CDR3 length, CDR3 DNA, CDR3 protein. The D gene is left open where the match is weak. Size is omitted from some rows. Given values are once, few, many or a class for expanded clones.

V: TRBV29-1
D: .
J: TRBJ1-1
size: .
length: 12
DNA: TGCAGCGCTTATACCGGGGGACTTGAAGCTTTCTTT
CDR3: CSAYTGGLEAFF

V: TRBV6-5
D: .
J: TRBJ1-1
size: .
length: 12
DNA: TGTGCCAGCAGTTACGCATTCGGTGAAGCTTTCTTT
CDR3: CASSYAFGEAFF

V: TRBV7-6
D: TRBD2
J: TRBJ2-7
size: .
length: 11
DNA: TGTGCCAGCAGCGCGGGGGGCGAGCAGTACTTC
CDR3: CASSAGGEQYF

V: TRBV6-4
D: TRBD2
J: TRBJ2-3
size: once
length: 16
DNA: TGTGCCAGGGGACTAGCGCCCAGAGGGGGCACAGATACGCAGTATTTT
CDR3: CARGLAPRGGTDTQYF

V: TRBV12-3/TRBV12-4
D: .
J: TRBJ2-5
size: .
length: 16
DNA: TGTGCCAGCAGTTTTTGGGGACGCGGGGATCTCATAACCCAGTACTTC
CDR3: CASSFWGRGDLITQYF

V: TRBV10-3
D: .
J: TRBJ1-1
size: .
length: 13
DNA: TGTGCCATCAGTGGTCTGGAGAACACTGAAGCTTTCTTT
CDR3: CAISGLENTEAFF

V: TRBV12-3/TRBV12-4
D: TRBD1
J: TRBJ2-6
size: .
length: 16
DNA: TGTGCCAGCAGGCAGACAGGGCGCTCTGGGGCCAACGTCCTGACTTTC
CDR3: CASRQTGRSGANVLTF

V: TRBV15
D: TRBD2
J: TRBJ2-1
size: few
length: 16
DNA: TGTGCCACCAGCAGAGTAGGGCGGGGGGCCTACAATGAGCAGTTCTTC
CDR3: CATSRVGRGAYNEQFF

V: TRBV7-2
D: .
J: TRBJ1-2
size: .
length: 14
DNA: TGTGCCAGCAGCCTCCGAATGGCAAACTATGGCTACACCTTC
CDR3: CASSLRMANYGYTF

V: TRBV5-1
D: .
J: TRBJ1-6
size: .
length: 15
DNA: TGCGCCAGCAGCTTGACTTCCAGCTATAATTCACCCCTCCACTTT
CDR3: CASSLTSSYNSPLHF

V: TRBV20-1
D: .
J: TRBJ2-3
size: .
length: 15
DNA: TGCAGTGCTAGACCCCAAGGCTCCGCCACAGATACGCAGTATTTT
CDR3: CSARPQGSATDTQYF

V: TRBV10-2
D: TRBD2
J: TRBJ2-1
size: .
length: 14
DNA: TGCGCCAGCACCGGGGGGGAGGGTCCGTATGAGCAGTTCTTC
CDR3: CASTGGEGPYEQFF

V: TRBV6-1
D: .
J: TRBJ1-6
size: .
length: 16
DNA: TGTGCCAGCGAAGATCAACGGAGCTCCTATAATTCACCCCTCCACTTT
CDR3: CASEDQRSSYNSPLHF

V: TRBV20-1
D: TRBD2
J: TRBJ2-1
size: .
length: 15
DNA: TGCAGTGCGCTAACTAGCGGGGGGGGGGTCAGAGAGCAGTTCTTC
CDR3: CSALTSGGGVREQFF

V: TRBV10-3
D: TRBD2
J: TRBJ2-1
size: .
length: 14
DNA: TGTGCCATCGGGAAGCGGGAGAGGTACAATGAGCAGTTCTTC
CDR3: CAIGKRERYNEQFF

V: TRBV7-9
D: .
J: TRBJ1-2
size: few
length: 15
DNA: TGTGCCAGCAGCCTAGGGTCTGGGCTCAACTATGGCTACACCTTC
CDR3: CASSLGSGLNYGYTF

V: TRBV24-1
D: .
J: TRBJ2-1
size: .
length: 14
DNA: TGTGCCACCAGTGGGAGGCAAGCCTACAATGAGCAGTTCTTC
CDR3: CATSGRQAYNEQFF

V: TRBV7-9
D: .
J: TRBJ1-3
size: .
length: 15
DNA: TGTGCCAGCAGCTTGGGCAGGGGTGGTGGAAACACCATATATTTT
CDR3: CASSLGRGGGNTIYF

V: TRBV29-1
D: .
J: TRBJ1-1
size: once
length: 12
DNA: TGCAGCGGGGGGGGACCGGACACTGAAGCTTTCTTT
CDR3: CSGGGPDTEAFF

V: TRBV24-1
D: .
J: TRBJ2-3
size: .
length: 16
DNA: TGTGCCACCAGTGACCTTCGTAGGGATGCCACAGATACGCAGTATTTT
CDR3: CATSDLRRDATDTQYF

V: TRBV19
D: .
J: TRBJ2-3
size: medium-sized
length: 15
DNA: TGTGCCAGTAGTATATTCGGCCAACTCACAGATACGCAGTATTTT
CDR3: CASSIFGQLTDTQYF

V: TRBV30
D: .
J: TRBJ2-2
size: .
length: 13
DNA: TGTGCCTGGAGTGAACAGAACACCGGGGAGCTGTTTTTT
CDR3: CAWSEQNTGELFF

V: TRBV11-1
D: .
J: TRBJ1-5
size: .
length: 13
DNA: TGTGCCAGCAGCCGGGACCAGGGACAGCCCCAGCATTTT
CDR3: CASSRDQGQPQHF

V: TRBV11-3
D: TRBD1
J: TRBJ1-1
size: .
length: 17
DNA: TGTGCCAGCAGCTCAGAACTCCCGACAGGGGGCTGGACTGAAGCTTTCTTT
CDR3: CASSSELPTGGWTEAFF